This T cell receptor (beta chain) is drawn from a study of Ad26.COV2.S vaccination and SARS-CoV-2 variants. Study summary: Donor was one of the participants in the Ad26.COV2.S arm of the COV1001 trial. Whole-study findings and limits: For non-spike TCRs, breadth in vaccine recipients resembled that in placebo recipients. Reportedly, spike-specific CD8+ and CD4+ T cell responses achieved substantial breadth once vaccination had taken place.

The protocol was immunoSEQ multiplex PCR, while the TCRdb copy is restricted to in-frame clones and leaves out a portion. The sample includes about 320,000 clones, just over 85% of them seen just once. Turning to this clone: Antigen: not known.

Treatment reported: around 19 received Ad26.COV2.S at low or high dose, single or two shots; about 5 received placebo; per-sample allocation not given. Sampling happened 63 days after the first vaccine or placebo injection. CDR3 length: 15 residues. CDR1 is MNHEY, CDR2 SVGAGI, per germline. Trimming removed 2 bases at V and 0 bases at J, with 8 bases between. The sequence was obtained from a person aged 18-65 years who received the Ad26.COV2.S COVID-19 vaccine or a placebo. Here the sequenced sample was peripheral blood, taken in a trial of Ad26.COV2.S vaccine versus placebo. This sequence joins TRBV6-5 and TRBJ1-3; perhaps TRBD1 as D (6 bases). The CDR3 reads CASSYTGHSGNTIYF. The CDR3 bases are TGTGCCAGCAGTTACACAGGGCACTCTGGAAACACCATATATTTT.